This record covers a single T cell receptor beta chain. The CDR3 totals 15 residues. Per the germline V gene, CDR1 is ENHRY and CDR2 is SYGVKD. The J segment lost 5 bases and the V segment lost 4 bases, leaving 7 bases of the junction unmatched. Clones were sequenced by immunoSEQ multiplex PCR, and TCRdb holds only the in-frame ones, with some missing. The sample lists around 40,000 clones, more than 85% occurring once. These data belong to a study of control samples from healthy donors and cancer patients. The chain is built from TRBV10-3 and TRBJ2-5; 10 bases are a match to TRBD2. This TCR was sampled from a woman aged 40-49 years with head and neck cancer. The specimen sequenced was PBMCs. The CDR3 DNA reads as TGTGCCATCAGTGTCCTAGCGGGGGAACAGGAGACCCAGTACTTC. Protein sequence: CAISVLAGEQETQYF.